The 5 T cell receptor beta chains in this list originate from one sample, sequenced in a study of blood T cell repertoires in COVID-19. The method was immunoSEQ multiplex PCR; TCRdb's version includes in-frame clones alone and lacks a portion of them. The sample shows about 68,000 clones, about four fifths of them seen only once. The source material was peripheral blood. These receptors came from a man in his fifties with active COVID-19.

The chain carries TRBV4-1 and TRBJ2-1; no reliable D call. Trimming removed 1 base from V and 7 bases from J, with 8 bases in between. The CDR3 extends over 13 amino acids. Per the germline V gene, CDR1 is MGHRA and CDR2 is YSYEKL. In nucleotides, the CDR3 is TGCGCCAGCAGCCAAGCCGTCGGGAATGAGCAGTTCTTC. Protein product: CASSQAVGNEQFF.

Only one count was recorded for this clone. The J gene is TRBJ1-3, the V gene TRBV5-1; D gene unclear. The CDR3 has 16 amino acids. CDR1 is SGHRS, CDR2 YFSETQ, per germline. V dropped 0 bases and J dropped 4 bases, with 14 bases sitting between them. DNA of the CDR3: TGCGCCAGCAGCTTGGTAAGGATCCCGGGGGGAAACACCATATATTTT. Translated: CASSLVRIPGGNTIYF.

This clone was detected only once. The chain employs TRBV7-2 and TRBJ2-1, with D tentatively TRBD2 (6 bases). The length of the CDR3 is 15 residues. CDR1 is SGHTA and CDR2 is FQGNSA in the germline V gene. V lost 3 bases and J 0 bases, leaving 9 bases between the germline ends. The CDR3 bases are TGTGCCAGCAGCTTTCAGGACTACTCCTACAATGAGCAGTTCTTC. Its translation is CASSFQDYSYNEQFF.

The chain employs TRBV30 and TRBJ2-1; 8 positions agree with TRBD2. The CDR3 totals 15 residues. V lost 3 bases and J lost 4; bases outside the gene matches: 8. Germline CDR1 and CDR2: GTSNPN and SVGIG (reference sequence). The CDR3 region has the DNA TGTGCCTGGAGCGTAACTAGCGGCCAGTACAATGAGCAGTTCTTC. Encoded protein: CAWSVTSGQYNEQFF.

The rearrangement joins TRBV5-6 to TRBJ1-6, with 7 bases lining up with TRBD1. The V and J ends lost 3 bases and 10 bases, in that order; junction bases with no gene match: 13. CDR1 and CDR2 from the germline V gene are SGHDT and YYEEEE. The CDR3 loop spans 16 amino acids. CDR3 DNA sequence: TGTGCCAGCAGCTCTTGGGGCAGACAGGGTGACTCACCCCTCCACTTT. It specifies CASSSWGRQGDSPLHF. Variable domain in full (rest from reference TRBV5-6 and TRBJ1-6): DAGVTQSPTHLIKTRGQQVTLRCSPKSGHDTVSWYQQALGQGPQFIFQYYEEEERQRGNFPDRFSGHQFPNYSSELNVNALLLGDSALYLCASSSWGRQGDSPLHFGNGTRLTVT.